This T cell receptor (beta chain) was identified in a study of shared clonotypes between healthy human individuals (dated by TCRdb to the early 2020s). Some background on the complete study: The cohort included a few men and two women between 18 and 49 years of age. For each donor, CD4 naive and CD4 memory were each given three plates, CD8 naive was given two plates, and CD8 memory was given one plate. To estimate repertoire size and how much clonotype sharing occurs between individuals, the study deeply sequenced the blood TCR repertoires of five healthy adults. To increase sequencing depth and limit assay-specific biases, different laboratories used diverse techniques to prepare libraries and sequence TCR repertoires. Between about 0.8 and 9 billion PBMCs per donor were obtained by leukapheresis. The investigation overall reported the following: Sharing across several donors was observed for 4.5% to 6.5% of naive CD4, under 4% of naive CD8, 2% to 2.5% of memory CD4, and around 0.42% of memory CD8 clonotypes. Pairwise subsampling indicated that sequencing depth was expected to affect the degree of clonotype sharing among donors. Only blood was sampled, and tissue TCR repertoires likely differ from those in blood. Because the study included only a small number of donors, the genetic and exposure-history diversity represented was limited. Incomplete sequencing was indicated by rarefaction of sorted-subset datasets, despite the large sequencing depth. Compared with non-shared clonotypes, clonotypes shared by all four sorted-subset donors had higher generation probabilities. Naive subsets generally had larger estimated clonotype richness than memory subsets.

As concerns this clone: The target of this receptor is not known. Base quality data are lacking; no much larger clone is found one base away.

Via the germline V gene, CDR1 is SGHRS and CDR2 YFSETQ. V is trimmed back by 9 bases and J by 8 bases, and the junction contains 17 bases that no gene match accounts for. CDR3 length: 16 amino acids, cysteine to phenylalanine. Here the CDR3 DNA is all that survives: 48 bases in frame from base 1. The donors were healthy, HIV-negative adults who had no recently reported acute infections or vaccinations. Every donor was a Caucasian adult residing in Nashville, Tennessee, USA. CD4+ T cells were enriched by magnetic negative selection; naive cells were then positively selected on CD45RA, and the negative fraction formed the memory subset. Blood was obtained by leukapheresis, after which PBMCs were separated by Ficoll-Histopaque density gradient centrifugation and cryopreserved in liquid nitrogen vapor phase. Analytical flow cytometry was used to check the purity and quantity of every magnetically sorted T cell population. From each sorted fraction, genomic DNA was isolated and quantified by UV absorbance on a Nanodrop 2000c.

TCR CDR3 regions were amplified from genomic DNA by multiplex PCR using the deep immunoSEQ assay. Extracted genomic DNA from each cell subset was distributed evenly across all wells of several immunoSEQ 96-well plates, and each plate was treated as a replicate. For sorted subsets, 200 to 250 ng genomic DNA, equal to 25,000 to 35,000 T cell genomes, was loaded into each replicate PCR. Purified libraries were measured with a Qubit 3.0 fluorometer, size-checked on a Bioanalyzer 2100, and measured again with the KAPA Library Quantification kit. Each immunoSEQ 96-well plate was sequenced on its own single-read 150-cycle Illumina NextSeq 550 flow cell. The study's processing was this. Because the immunoSEQ output held only junctional sequences and lacked quality scores, the filtering could not match the filtering applied to full-length reads. Sequences were annotated with PyIR, a Python wrapper for IgBLAST v1.9, and V/J genes and CDR3 were assigned using IMGT germline references. Reads were removed for weak V/J assignments (E-value above 1e-6), missing CDR3, stop codons, out-of-frame junctions, or ambiguous translated residues. V3J clonotypes were defined as sequences sharing the same inferred V gene, J gene, and CDR3 amino acid sequence. Percentage overlap between repertoires was computed as shared unique clonotypes divided by the size of the smaller repertoire. Richness of each repertoire was evaluated using RTK rarefaction, the Chao1 estimator, and Recon v2.1 estimates of unobserved clonotypes. Generation probabilities were computed with OLGA for all TCRbeta clonotypes obtained by the gDNA method from several donors. This is the immuneACCESS table as TCRdb keeps it, with only in-frame sequences that have V and J called. A part of the clones is gone; compared with another copy, unresolved V genes explain less than half, and the rest is unexplained. V, J and clone size are those of that table, while D and trimming were read from the DNA. Recorded for this sample are under 600,000 clones; roughly 95% of them occurred a single time. The ten most abundant clones make up about 0.06% of the sample.

The sequencing sample was made of naive CD4+ T cells sorted from blood. Interpreted using the paper, the cell subset or site label stands for: CD45RA+ positively selected. The TCR sequence derives from a woman aged 25 to 39 in good health. The chain is encoded by TRBV5-1 joined to TRBJ2-1, with 10 bases in between that match TRBD2. The sequenced DNA is TGCGCCACGGAACGATCTAGCGGGAGTTCGAGGGATGAGCAGTTCTTC. This sequence encodes CATERSSGSSRDEQFF.